Below are 30 T cell receptor beta chains sequenced from a single sample in a study of tumor and adjacent non-tumor tissue in lung cancer. RNA was extracted from bulk tissue without any cell sorting. TCRbeta libraries were built with three rounds of nested PCR, modified from ARM-PCR. From the multiplex PCR reads, TCRdb called clonotypes with MiXCR, one entry per CDR3 protein. This sample carries 77,000 or so distinct CDR3 sequences, 60% to 80% of them seen once, and the ten largest clones take over 9.5%. Material: lung tumor tissue. These receptors all come from a woman in her forties or fifties with non-small cell lung cancer.

On this clonotype itself: Relative to the germline gene, one junction end is altered; a read error may explain this. The CDR3 sequence: CNARLAGDSGELFF. The CDR3 nucleotides are TGCAATGCTAGACTAGCGGGAGACAGTGGGGAGCTGTTTTTT. The chain couples TRBV20-1 to TRBJ2-2, with 12 bases that match TRBD2. CDR1 DFQATT and CDR2 SNEGSKA come from the germline V gene (reference sequence). The CDR3 is made up of 14 amino acids.

This clonotype was seen at least ten times. The J gene is TRBJ2-7, the V gene TRBV28; 9 bases match TRBD2. Germline V gene data show CDR1 as MDHEN and CDR2 as SYDVKM. The junction had 9 bases not matched to a gene; V was cut back by 4 bases and J by 8 bases. CDR3 length equals 14 residues. The CDR3 region is CASSSAREGVKQYF. The CDR3 DNA reads TGTGCCAGCAGTTCAGCGCGGGAGGGGGTAAAGCAGTACTTC. The full variable domain, in which reference TRBV28 and TRBJ2-7 provide the parts outside the CDR3, is DVKVTQSSRYLVKRTGEKVFLECVQDMDHENMFWYRQDPGLGLRLIYFSYDVKMKEKGDIPEGYSVSREKKERFSLILESASTNQTSMYLCASSSAREGVKQYFGPGTRLTVT.

This clonotype was found a few times. A single base separates this from a much larger clone, so it may be a read error. The limits of the CDR3 on the DNA are not certain, so only TCRdb's listed CDR3 is given. V is TRBV6-6 and J is TRBJ1-3; TRBD1 is the table's D call and was not checked against the DNA. The CDR3 totals 13 residues, both ends included. Germline V gene lookup returns CDR1 MNHNY and CDR2 SVGAGI (reference sequence). The CDR3 region is CASSSSPGAAIYF.

About this clonotype itself: It is likely a read error, because the conserved phenylalanine at the end of the CDR3 is missing. This CDR3 is CANTAGNRDTGELFS. The DNA of the CDR3 is TGTGCCAACACGGCGGGGAATCGCGACACCGGGGAGCTGTTTTCT. The chain links TRBV6-1 to TRBJ2-2; maybe TRBD2 (6 bases). The germline V gene encodes CDR1 MNHNS and CDR2 SASEGT. V lost 10 bases, J lost 3 bases, and 18 bases lay in between. The CDR3 sequence is 15 residues long.

This clonotype was detected only once. V is TRBV11-2 and J is TRBJ2-7; the D gene is possibly TRBD1 (6 bases). Germline V gene lookup returns CDR1 SGHAT and CDR2 FQNNGV. This CDR3 is 14 amino acids long. The CDR3 DNA is TGTGCATGCAGCTTCGGGACAAGTCTGTGGGAGCAGTACTTC. This gives the protein CACSFGTSLWEQYF.

With respect to this clonotype: The junction shows a germline mismatch at one end, possibly a read error. V usage is TRBV11-1 and J usage is TRBJ2-7; 7 bases align to TRBD1. The CDR3 runs 15 residues. The germline V gene has CDR1 SGHAT and CDR2 FQDESV (reference sequence). The CDR3 DNA sequence: TGTGCCAGCAGCCGAACAGGGGCGTCCTCCTACAAGCAGTACTTC. Translated: CASSRTGASSYKQYF.

As concerns this clonotype: Germline is not matched at one junction end, which may reflect a read error. This rearrangement joins TRBV5-6 to TRBJ2-4, with D hard to call. The CDR3 runs 15 residues. Germline V gene data show CDR1 as SGHDT and CDR2 as YYEEEE. The CDR3 region has the DNA TGCGCCAGCACCACGGCAGGACCAGCCAAAAACATTCAGTACTTC. Its protein is CASTTAGPAKNIQYF. Based on the CDR3 plus reference TRBV5-6 and TRBJ2-4, the full variable domain is DAGVTQSPTHLIKTRGQQVTLRCSPKSGHDTVSWYQQALGQGPQFIFQYYEEEERQRGNFPDRFSGHQFPNYSSELNVNALLLGDSALYLCASTTAGPAKNIQYFGAGTRLSVL.

The V call is TRBV10-3, the J call TRBJ2-1, with 10 positions matching TRBD2. The length of the CDR3 is 16 residues. J gave up 10 bases and V 3 bases, and 12 bases lay outside the gene matches. Germline V gene data show CDR1 as ENHRY and CDR2 as SYGVKD. The CDR3 loop reads CAISDSGTSVLNEQFF. The CDR3 nucleotides are TGTGCCATCAGTGATTCAGGGACTAGCGTGCTGAACGAGCAGTTCTTC.

This clonotype was detected ten times or more. The conserved phenylalanine or tryptophan is not found at the CDR3 terminus, so this likely reflects a read error. The chain joins TRBV12-3 or TRBV12-4 to TRBJ2-5; D remains ambiguous. Trimming left V 3 bases short and J 5 bases short, with 13 bases between. The CDR3 covers 14 residues. CDR3 nucleotides: TGTGCCAGCAGTTTCAATCTGGGTGGGGAGACCCAGTACCTC. This gives the protein CASSFNLGGETQYL.

This clonotype was detected many times. The chain joins TRBV20-1 to TRBJ1-4; D is unresolved. This CDR3 region has 12 residues. V lost 3 bases, J lost 5 bases, and 7 bases lay in between. The germline CDR1 and CDR2 sequences are DFQATT and SNEGSKA (reference sequence). The DNA of the CDR3 is TGCAGTGCTAGGCACAGCAATGAAAAACTGTTTTTT. Amino acids: CSARHSNEKLFF.

A note on this clonotype: At one end, the junction sequence differs from germline, possibly due to a read error. The chain uses TRBV11-1 and TRBJ2-7, with 9 positions matching TRBD1. The germline V gene encodes CDR1 SGHAT and CDR2 FQDESV (reference sequence). This CDR3 comprises 15 residues. CDR3 loop: CTSSRTGATSYEQYF. The CDR3 nucleotides are TGTACCAGCAGTCGGACAGGGGCGACCTCCTACGAGCAGTACTTC.

Notes on this clonotype: A much larger clone differs from this one at a single base, so this may be a read error. V and J are TRBV28 and TRBJ1-1; possible D gene TRBD1, 5 bases. Germline CDR1 reads MDHEN; CDR2 reads SYDVKM. The CDR3 covers 14 residues. The chain's CDR3 is CVSSLIGVDTEAFF. DNA for the CDR3: TGTGTCAGCAGTTTAATAGGGGTGGACACTGAAGCTTTCTTT.

About this clonotype: The conserved phenylalanine or tryptophan normally closing the CDR3 is absent here, so this likely arose from a read error. This chain links TRBV11-2 with TRBJ2-7, with 8 bases matching TRBD1. Germline V gives CDR1 SGHAT, CDR2 FQNNGV. The CDR3 is 15 amino acids. The junction had 13 bases not matched to a gene; V was cut back by 5 bases and J by 7 bases. The CDR3 here is CASSTGTGRTYEQYS. DNA for the CDR3: TGTGCCAGCAGCACCGGGACAGGACGCACATATGAGCAGTACTCC.

Notes on this clonotype: This CDR3 is missing its conserved last phenylalanine or tryptophan, likely due to a read error. V is TRBV29-1 and J is TRBJ2-3; 13 bases agree with TRBD2. The CDR3 spans 16 residues. From germline, CDR1 is SQVTM and CDR2 ANQGSEA. The CDR3 is CSVRGGLAGLADTQYL. In DNA, the CDR3 is TGCAGCGTCCGAGGGGGACTAGCGGGATTAGCAGATACACAGTATTTA.

Points on this clonotype: No conserved phenylalanine or tryptophan ends this CDR3, so it is likely a read error. The chain employs TRBV4-1 and TRBJ2-2, with D possibly called TRBD1 or TRBD2 (5 bases each). CDR3 size: 18 residues. CDR1 is MGHRA and CDR2 is YSYEKL in the germline V gene. The CDR3 DNA reads TGCGCCAGCAGCCAAGTGGGACCTAGCTGGATATTTGCCGGGGTGCTGTTTATT. The encoded protein is CASSQVGPSWIFAGVLFI.

On this clonotype: One junction end does not reproduce the germline sequence, and a read error may be involved. The genes are TRBV10-3 and TRBJ1-1; D remains ambiguous. In germline, CDR1 is ENHRY, CDR2 SYGVKD. CDR3 length: 13 amino acids. The CDR3 here is CAIREITNTDAFF. The CDR3 nucleotides read TGTGCCATCAGAGAGATAACGAACACTGATGCTTTCTTT.

This clonotype appeared many times. The chain joins TRBV5-1 to TRBJ2-7; D not certain. CDR3 length: 12 residues. The germline V and J ends were trimmed by 4 bases and 0 bases, with 5 bases remaining between them. The germline V gene encodes CDR1 SGHRS and CDR2 YFSETQ. As DNA, the CDR3 is TGCGCCAGCAGCCCTGACTCCTACGAGCAGTACTTC. This translates into CASSPDSYEQYF.

Worth noting for this clonotype: Germline is not matched at one junction end, which may reflect a read error. This sequence joins TRBV6-1 and TRBJ2-1; D not resolved. This CDR3 contains 11 residues. Germline assignment: CDR1 MNHNS and CDR2 SASEGT. CDR3 residues: CVSTLFNEQFF. DNA of the CDR3: TGTGTCAGCACCCTGTTCAATGAGCAGTTCTTC.

In this sample, this clonotype turned up once. One end of the junction is discordant with germline, which a read error may explain. V and J are TRBV10-3 and TRBJ1-1; D perhaps matches TRBD1 (6 bases). The CDR3 consists of 13 residues. Looked up from germline, CDR1 is ENHRY and CDR2 is SYGVKD. In DNA form, the CDR3 reads TGTGTCATCACTTATGGGAACGGACAGGAAGCTTTCTTT. Translating gives CVITYGNGQEAFF.

This clonotype was counted only a few times. This may come from a read error, since a much larger clone is one base off. V usage is TRBV11-1 and J usage is TRBJ2-2; no clear D gene. The CDR3 sequence is 15 residues long. Germline values: CDR1 SGHAT, CDR2 FQDESV (reference sequence). V was trimmed by 3 bases and J by 1 base, leaving 9 bases between them. CDR3 nucleotide sequence: TGTGCCAGCAGCTTGTTTCAAGTGAACACCGGGGAGCTGTTTTTT. Translating gives CASSLFQVNTGELFF.

Concerning this clonotype: An end of the junction does not agree with germline; a read error may underlie this. The V gene is TRBV12-3 or TRBV12-4, the J gene TRBJ1-2, with TRBD1 as a possible D gene (5 bases). The CDR3 loop spans 15 amino acids. The CDR3 loop is CASGFQGGDNYGYTF. CDR3 DNA: TGTGCCAGCGGTTTTCAGGGAGGAGATAACTATGGCTATACCTTC.

A single count supports this clonotype. The CDR3 ends on some other residue instead of the conserved phenylalanine or tryptophan, so this is likely a read error. The genes are TRBV6-1 and TRBJ1-1, with D possibly matching TRBD1 (5 bases). CDR3 size: 15 residues. Germline V gene lookup returns CDR1 MNHNS and CDR2 SASEGT. CDR3 sequence reads: CANSTSGTGTTEAFV. CDR3 sequence (DNA): TGTGCCAACAGTACCTCCGGGACTGGGACCACTGAAGCTTTCGTT.

As for this clonotype: The germline gene is not matched at one end of the junction; a read error may be the cause. The DNA for the CDR3 is TGCAGCATTGAAGATCACACGGGAGTGCAGATCTTC. It codes for CSIEDHTGVQIF. This chain uses TRBV29-1 with TRBJ2-1, with a tentative D call TRBD2 (6 bases). Looked up from germline, CDR1 is SQVTM and CDR2 is ANQGSEA. This CDR3 contains 12 residues.

On this clonotype itself: The junction does not match germline at one end; this may be a read error. The chain has TRBV20-1 and TRBJ2-7, with 8 bases identical to TRBD2. The CDR3 consists of 13 residues. The germline V gene encodes CDR1 DFQATT and CDR2 SNEGSKA (reference sequence). The CDR3 region is CSTRGAGGFEHYF. Written as DNA, the CDR3 is TGCAGTACTAGAGGGGCGGGAGGATTTGAGCACTACTTC.

A note on this clonotype: The germline gene is not matched at one end of the junction; a read error may be the cause. This chain links TRBV24-1 with TRBJ2-3; 8 positions agree with TRBD2. The CDR3 runs to 17 residues. The V gene's germline CDR1 is KGHDR and CDR2 SFDVKD. The CDR3 protein is CATSDPCPEREIDMQYF. In DNA form, the CDR3 reads TGTGCCACCAGTGACCCATGTCCTGAGCGGGAGATAGATATGCAGTATTTT.

The chain carries TRBV6-2 or TRBV6-3 and TRBJ2-2; D is unclear. This CDR3 comprises 17 residues. Germline V lookup: CDR1 MNHEY, CDR2 SVGEGT. The CDR3 sequence: CVGSAGSVTANTGELFF. The CDR3 region has the DNA TGTGTCGGCAGTGCAGGCTCCGTGACGGCGAACACCGGGGAGCTGTTTTTT.

V and J are TRBV12-3 or TRBV12-4 and TRBJ2-1; 7 bases map to TRBD2. Germline trimming cut 6 bases from V and 2 bases from J; bases unmatched to any gene: 4. CDR3 length equals 14 residues. The CDR3: CASRAGVTYNEQFF. For the CDR3, the DNA is TGTGCCAGCAGGGCGGGAGTCACCTACAATGAGCAGTTCTTC.

About this clonotype: In this CDR3 the conserved last residue, phenylalanine or tryptophan, is missing, so a read error is likely. The chain has TRBV4-2 and TRBJ2-1, with D tentatively TRBD2 (6 bases). The CDR3 extends over 17 amino acids. CDR1 LGHNA and CDR2 YNFKEQ come from the germline V gene. This CDR3 is CASSQEGGGRPYNEQFS. In DNA form, the CDR3 reads TGTGCCAGCAGCCAAGAGGGGGGTGGCAGGCCCTACAACGAGCAGTTCTCC.

Turning to this clonotype: The junction does not match germline at one end; this may be a read error. The V gene is TRBV29-1, the J gene TRBJ1-2; D is unresolved. This CDR3 is 15 amino acids long. CDR1 is SQVTM and CDR2 is ANQGSEA in the germline V gene. CDR3 region: CIVEVLSEAGYGYTF. DNA of the CDR3: TGCATCGTTGAAGTTTTGAGTGAGGCGGGCTATGGCTACACCTTC.

In the case of this clonotype: A junction boundary mismatches the germline segment, possibly from a read error. This chain uses TRBV11-2 with TRBJ2-3; a weak D match, TRBD2 (6 bases). There are 13 residues in the CDR3. Germline lookup yields CDR1 SGHAT and CDR2 FQNNGV. The CDR3 is CTSSLDKGGTQYF. The CDR3 DNA reads as TGTACCAGCAGCTTAGACAAGGGAGGTACGCAGTATTTT.